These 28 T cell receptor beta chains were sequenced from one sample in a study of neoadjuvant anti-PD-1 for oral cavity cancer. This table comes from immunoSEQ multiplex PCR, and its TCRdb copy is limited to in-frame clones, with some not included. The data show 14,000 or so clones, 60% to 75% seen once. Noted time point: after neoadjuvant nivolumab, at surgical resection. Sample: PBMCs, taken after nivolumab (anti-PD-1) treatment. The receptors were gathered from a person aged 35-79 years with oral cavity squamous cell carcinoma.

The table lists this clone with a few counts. CDR3 amino acids: CASSAGDRDYYNEQFF. The CDR3, as DNA: TGTGCCAGCAGCGCAGGGGACAGGGACTACTACAATGAGCAGTTCTTC. The genes are TRBV9 and TRBJ2-1, with 9 bases that match TRBD1. The CDR3 length is 16 residues. The V segment lost 3 bases and the J segment 3 bases; nucleotides outside the gene matches: 7. Germline loops: CDR1 SGDLS, CDR2 YYNGEE.

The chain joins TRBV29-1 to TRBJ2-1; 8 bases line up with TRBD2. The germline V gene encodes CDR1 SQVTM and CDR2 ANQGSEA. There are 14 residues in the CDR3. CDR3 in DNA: TGCACTTCAACGGGCGCGGGAGGAGCGGGTGAGCAGTTCTTC. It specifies CTSTGAGGAGEQFF.

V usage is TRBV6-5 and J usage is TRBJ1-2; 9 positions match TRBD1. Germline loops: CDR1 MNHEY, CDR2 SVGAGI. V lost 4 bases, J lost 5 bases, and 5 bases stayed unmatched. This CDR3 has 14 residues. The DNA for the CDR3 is TGTGCCAGCAGTTCGGACAGGGGATTTTATGGCTACACCTTC. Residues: CASSSDRGFYGYTF.

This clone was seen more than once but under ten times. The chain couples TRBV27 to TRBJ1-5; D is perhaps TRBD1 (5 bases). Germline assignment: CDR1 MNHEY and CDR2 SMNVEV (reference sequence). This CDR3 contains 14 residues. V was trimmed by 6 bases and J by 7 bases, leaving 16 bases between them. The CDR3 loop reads CASSDRGKGQPQHF. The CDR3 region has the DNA TGTGCCAGCAGCGACCGGGGGAAGGGACAGCCCCAGCATTTT.

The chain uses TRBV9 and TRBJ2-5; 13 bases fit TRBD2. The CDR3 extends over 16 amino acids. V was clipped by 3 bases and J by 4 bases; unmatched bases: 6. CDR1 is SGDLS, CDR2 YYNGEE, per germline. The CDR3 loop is CASSETSGRPLETQYF. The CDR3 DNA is TGTGCCAGCAGCGAGACTAGCGGGAGGCCCCTAGAGACCCAGTACTTC.

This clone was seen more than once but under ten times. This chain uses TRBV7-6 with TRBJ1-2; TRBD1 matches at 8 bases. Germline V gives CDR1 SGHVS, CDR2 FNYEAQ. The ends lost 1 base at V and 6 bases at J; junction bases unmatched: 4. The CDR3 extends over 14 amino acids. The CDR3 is CASSLGQGADGYTF. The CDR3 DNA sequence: TGTGCCAGCAGCTTAGGCCAGGGGGCGGATGGCTACACCTTC.

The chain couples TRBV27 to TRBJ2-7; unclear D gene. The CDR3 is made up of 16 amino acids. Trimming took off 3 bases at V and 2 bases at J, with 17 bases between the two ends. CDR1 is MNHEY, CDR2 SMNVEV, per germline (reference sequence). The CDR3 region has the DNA TGTGCCAGCAGTTTCTCGACCCAGACGGCAGCCTACGAGCAGTACTTC. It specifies CASSFSTQTAAYEQYF.

CDR3 DNA: TGTGCCAGTAGTGTGCGGACAGGGCCCATGAACACTGAAGCTTTCTTT. It is translated as CASSVRTGPMNTEAFF. The J gene is TRBJ1-1, the V gene TRBV19, with TRBD1 identical over 8 bases. Unmatched junction bases numbered 8, after V lost 5 bases and J lost 0 bases. CDR1 is LNHDA, CDR2 SQIVND, per germline (reference sequence). The CDR3 has 16 amino acids.

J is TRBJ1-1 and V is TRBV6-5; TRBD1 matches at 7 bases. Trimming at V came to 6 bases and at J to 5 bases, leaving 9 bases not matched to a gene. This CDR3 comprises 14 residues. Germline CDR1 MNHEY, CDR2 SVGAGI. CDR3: CASSLDRWGTEAFF. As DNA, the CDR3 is TGTGCCAGCAGCCTGGACAGGTGGGGGACTGAAGCTTTCTTT.

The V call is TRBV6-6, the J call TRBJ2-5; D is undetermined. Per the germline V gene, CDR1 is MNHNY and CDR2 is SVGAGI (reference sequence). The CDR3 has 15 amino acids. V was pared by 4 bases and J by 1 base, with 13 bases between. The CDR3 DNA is TGTGCCAGCAGTTCCGTTGTGGGCATCCAAGAGACCCAGTACTTC. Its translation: CASSSVVGIQETQYF.

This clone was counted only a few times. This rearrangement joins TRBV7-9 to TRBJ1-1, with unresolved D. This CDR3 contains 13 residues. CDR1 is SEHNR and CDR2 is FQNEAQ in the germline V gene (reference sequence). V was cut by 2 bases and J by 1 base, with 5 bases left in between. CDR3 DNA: TGTGCCAGCAGCTTAAACCAGAACACTGAAGCTTTCTTT. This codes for CASSLNQNTEAFF.

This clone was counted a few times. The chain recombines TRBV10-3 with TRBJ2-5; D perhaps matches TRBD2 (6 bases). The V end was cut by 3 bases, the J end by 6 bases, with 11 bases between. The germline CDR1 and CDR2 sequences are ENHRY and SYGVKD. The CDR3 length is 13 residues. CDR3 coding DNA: TGTGCCATCAGTGATTCGGGAGAGAAGACCCAGTACTTC. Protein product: CAISDSGEKTQYF.

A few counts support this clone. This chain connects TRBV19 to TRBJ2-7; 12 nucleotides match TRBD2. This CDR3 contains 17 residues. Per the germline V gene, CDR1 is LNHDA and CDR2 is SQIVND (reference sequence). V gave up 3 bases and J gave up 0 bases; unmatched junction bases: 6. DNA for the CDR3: TGTGCCAGTAGTATCGGACTAGCGGGAAGGAGCTCCTACGAGCAGTACTTC. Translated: CASSIGLAGRSSYEQYF. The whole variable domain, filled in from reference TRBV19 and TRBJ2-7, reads DGGITQSPKYLFRKEGQNVTLSCEQNLNHDAMYWYRQDPGQGLRLIYYSQIVNDFQKGDIAEGYSVSREKKESFPLTVTSAQKNPTAFYLCASSIGLAGRSSYEQYFGPGTRLTVT.

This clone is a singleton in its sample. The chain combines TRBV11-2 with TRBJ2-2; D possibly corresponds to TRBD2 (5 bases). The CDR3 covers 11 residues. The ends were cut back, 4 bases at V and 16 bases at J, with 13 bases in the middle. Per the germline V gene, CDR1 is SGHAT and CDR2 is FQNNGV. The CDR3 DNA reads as TGTGCCAGCAGCTACTTGGGAGAACCGTTTTTT. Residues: CASSYLGEPFF.

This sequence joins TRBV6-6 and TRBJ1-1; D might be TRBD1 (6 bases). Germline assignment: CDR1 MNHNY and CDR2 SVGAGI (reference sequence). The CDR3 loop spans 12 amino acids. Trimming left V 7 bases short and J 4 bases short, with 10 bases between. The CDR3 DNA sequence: TGTGCCAGCACCTCAGGGGTCACTGAAGCTTTCTTT. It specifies CASTSGVTEAFF.

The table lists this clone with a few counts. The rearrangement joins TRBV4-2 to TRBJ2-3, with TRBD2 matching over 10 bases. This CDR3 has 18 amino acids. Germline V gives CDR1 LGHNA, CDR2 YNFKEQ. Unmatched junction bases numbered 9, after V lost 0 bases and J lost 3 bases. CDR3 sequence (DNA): TGTGCCAGCAGCCAAGATAACCGACTAGCGGGTTTGACAGATACGCAGTATTTT. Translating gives CASSQDNRLAGLTDTQYF.

CDR3 sequence: CASSQQGVYTGELFF. For the CDR3, the DNA is TGCGCCAGCAGTCAACAGGGGGTGTACACCGGGGAGCTGTTTTTT. The genes are TRBV10-2 and TRBJ2-2; 8 nucleotides line up with TRBD1. Per the germline V gene, CDR1 is WSHSY and CDR2 is SAAADI. V shed 5 bases and J 3 bases; nucleotides not matched to a gene: 5. The CDR3 totals 15 residues.

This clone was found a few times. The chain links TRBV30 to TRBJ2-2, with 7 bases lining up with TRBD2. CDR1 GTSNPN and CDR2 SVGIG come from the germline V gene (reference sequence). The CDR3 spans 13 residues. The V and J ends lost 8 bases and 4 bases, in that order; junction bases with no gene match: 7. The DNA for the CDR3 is TGTGCCAGTAGCGGGTCCTTCACCGGGGAGCTGTTTTTT. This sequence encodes CASSGSFTGELFF.

CDR3 sequence reads: CASSRTQTNTEAFF. The CDR3 DNA reads TGTGCCAGCAGTCGTACACAGACGAACACTGAAGCTTTCTTT. This chain uses TRBV6-5 with TRBJ1-1; D unresolved. The CDR3 has 14 residues. Between the trimmed V and J ends, which lost 5 bases and 1 base, there was a span of 11 bases. CDR1 and CDR2 from the germline V gene are MNHEY and SVGAGI.

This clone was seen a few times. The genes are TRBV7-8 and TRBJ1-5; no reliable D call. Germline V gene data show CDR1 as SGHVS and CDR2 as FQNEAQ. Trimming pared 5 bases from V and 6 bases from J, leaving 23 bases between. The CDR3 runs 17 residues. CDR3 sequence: CASSPAGRAAQGQPQHF. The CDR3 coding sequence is TGTGCCAGCAGCCCCGCTGGCCGGGCAGCCCAAGGTCAGCCCCAGCATTTT.

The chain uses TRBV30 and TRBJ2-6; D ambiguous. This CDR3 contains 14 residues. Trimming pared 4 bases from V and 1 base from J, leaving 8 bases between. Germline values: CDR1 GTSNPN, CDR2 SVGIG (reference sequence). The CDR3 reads CAWKQQSGANVLTF. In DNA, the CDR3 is TGTGCCTGGAAACAGCAGTCTGGGGCCAACGTCCTGACTTTC.

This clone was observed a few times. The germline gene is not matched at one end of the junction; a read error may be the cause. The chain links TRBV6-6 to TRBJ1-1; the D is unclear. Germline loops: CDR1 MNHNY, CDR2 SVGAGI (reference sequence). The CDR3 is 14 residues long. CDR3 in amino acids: CASSYALQNPEAFF. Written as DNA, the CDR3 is TGTGCCAGCAGTTACGCTCTCCAGAACCCTGAAGCTTTCTTT.

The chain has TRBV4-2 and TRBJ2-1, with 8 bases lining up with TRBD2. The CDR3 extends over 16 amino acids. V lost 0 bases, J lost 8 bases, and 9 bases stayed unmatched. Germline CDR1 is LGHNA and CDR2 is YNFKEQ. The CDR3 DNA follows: TGTGCCAGCAGCCAAGAGTTCGGGAGGGCCGGGGATGAGCAGTTCTTC. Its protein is CASSQEFGRAGDEQFF.

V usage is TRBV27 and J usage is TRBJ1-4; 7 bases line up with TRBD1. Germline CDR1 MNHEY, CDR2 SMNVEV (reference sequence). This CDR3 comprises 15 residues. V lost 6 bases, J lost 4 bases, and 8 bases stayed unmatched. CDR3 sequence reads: CASRESGQINEKLFF. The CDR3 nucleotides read TGTGCCAGCAGGGAATCGGGACAGATTAATGAAAAACTGTTTTTT.

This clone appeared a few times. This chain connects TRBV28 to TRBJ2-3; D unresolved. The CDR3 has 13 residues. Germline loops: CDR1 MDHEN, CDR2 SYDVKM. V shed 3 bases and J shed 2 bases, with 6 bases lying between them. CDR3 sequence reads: CASSLPHTDTQYF. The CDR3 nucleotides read TGTGCCAGCAGTTTGCCCCACACAGATACGCAGTATTTT.

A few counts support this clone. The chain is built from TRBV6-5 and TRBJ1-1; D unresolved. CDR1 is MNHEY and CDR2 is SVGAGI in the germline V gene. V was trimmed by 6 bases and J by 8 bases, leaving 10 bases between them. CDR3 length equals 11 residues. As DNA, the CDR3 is TGTGCCAGCAGCCGATGGTCGGAAGCTTTCTTT. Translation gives CASSRWSEAFF.

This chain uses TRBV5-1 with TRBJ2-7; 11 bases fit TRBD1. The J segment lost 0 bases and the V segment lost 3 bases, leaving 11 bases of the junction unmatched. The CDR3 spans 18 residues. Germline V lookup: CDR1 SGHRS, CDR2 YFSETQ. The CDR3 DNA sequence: TGCGCCAGCAGCTCCGGGACAGGGGGTTCTGCCAGCTCCTACGAGCAGTACTTC. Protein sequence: CASSSGTGGSASSYEQYF.

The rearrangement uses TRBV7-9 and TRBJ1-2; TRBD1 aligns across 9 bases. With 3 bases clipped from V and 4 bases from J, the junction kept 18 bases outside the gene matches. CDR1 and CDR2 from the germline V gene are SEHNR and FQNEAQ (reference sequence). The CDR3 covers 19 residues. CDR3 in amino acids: CASSFGFTGGARVGYGYTF. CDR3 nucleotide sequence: TGTGCCAGCAGCTTTGGGTTTACAGGGGGCGCGAGAGTCGGCTATGGCTACACCTTC. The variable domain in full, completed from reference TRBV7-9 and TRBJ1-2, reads DTGVSQNPRHKITKRGQNVTFRCDPISEHNRLYWYRQTLGQGPEFLTYFQNEAQLEKSRLLSDRFSAERPKGSFSTLEIQRTEQGDSAMYLCASSFGFTGGARVGYGYTFGSGTRLTVV.